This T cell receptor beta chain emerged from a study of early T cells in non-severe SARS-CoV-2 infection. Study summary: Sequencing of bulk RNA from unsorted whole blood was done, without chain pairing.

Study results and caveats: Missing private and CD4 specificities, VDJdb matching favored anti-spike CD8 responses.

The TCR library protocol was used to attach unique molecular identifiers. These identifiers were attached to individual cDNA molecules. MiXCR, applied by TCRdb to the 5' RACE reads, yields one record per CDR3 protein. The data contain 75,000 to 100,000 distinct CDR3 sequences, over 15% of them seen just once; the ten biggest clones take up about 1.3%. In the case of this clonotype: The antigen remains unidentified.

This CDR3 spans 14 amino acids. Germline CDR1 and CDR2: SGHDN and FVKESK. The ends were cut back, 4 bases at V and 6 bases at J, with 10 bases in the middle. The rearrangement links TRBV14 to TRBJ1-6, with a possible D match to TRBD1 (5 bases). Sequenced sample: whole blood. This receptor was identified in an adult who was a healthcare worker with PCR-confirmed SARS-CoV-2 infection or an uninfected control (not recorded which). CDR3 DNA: TGTGCCAGCAGCCGCCGACAGTCTAATTCACCCCTCCACTTT. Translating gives CASSRRQSNSPLHF.